One and the same sample provided the 31 T cell receptor beta chains below, sequenced in a study of Ad26.COV2.S vaccination and SARS-CoV-2 variants. Sample treatment: roughly 19 received Ad26.COV2.S at low or high dose, single or two shots; 5 received placebo; per-sample allocation not given. Day 63 after the first vaccine or placebo injection was the time point for sampling. Assay: immunoSEQ multiplex PCR; the TCRdb copy retains only in-frame clones and omits some. In the table there are some 250,000 clones, around nine tenths of which are singletons. Specimen: peripheral blood, collected in a trial of Ad26.COV2.S vaccine versus placebo. Source of these receptors: a person between 18 and 59 years old who received the Ad26.COV2.S COVID-19 vaccine or a placebo.

J is TRBJ1-5 and V is TRBV28, with TRBD1 matching 7 bases. Looked up from germline, CDR1 is MDHEN and CDR2 is SYDVKM. With 8 bases clipped from V and 6 bases from J, the junction kept 7 bases outside the gene matches. This CDR3 region has 13 residues. The CDR3 here is CASAQGGGQPQHF. The CDR3 DNA reads TGTGCCAGCGCTCAAGGGGGCGGTCAGCCCCAGCATTTT.

As for this clone: One end of the junction fails to match germline, which may point to a read error. The chain has TRBV18 and TRBJ1-6; D call uncertain. Per germline, CDR1 KGHSH and CDR2 LQKENI. The CDR3 is made up of 16 amino acids. For the CDR3, the DNA is TGTGCCAGCTCCCCACCGTCACGAATCGGTTATTCACCCCTCCACTTT. Amino acids: CASSPPSRIGYSPLHF.

The DNA for the CDR3 is TGTGCCAGCAGCCAATCCAGCCTCGCCACAGGGGGCTGGGCAGATACGCAGTATTTT. Translating it yields CASSQSSLATGGWADTQYF. The chain is built from TRBV4-2 and TRBJ2-3, with 9 positions matching TRBD1. J was trimmed by 4 bases and V by 2 bases; bases with no gene match: 16. The CDR3 spans 19 residues. Germline V gene sequence: CDR1 LGHNA, CDR2 YNFKEQ.

The gene calls are TRBV9 and TRBJ2-2, with D possibly matching TRBD2 (6 bases). Looked up from germline, CDR1 is SGDLS and CDR2 is YYNGEE. V was shortened by 4 bases and J by 4 bases, with 14 bases between the two germline ends. This CDR3 is 15 amino acids long. CDR3 residues: CASSLERGGTGELFF. In DNA, the CDR3 is TGTGCCAGCAGCCTCGAGAGGGGAGGCACCGGGGAGCTGTTTTTT.

This chain connects TRBV10-3 to TRBJ1-2, with D possibly TRBD1 on 5 matching bases. Trimming left V 4 bases short and J 4 bases short, with 10 bases between. This CDR3 region has 13 residues. The germline CDR1 and CDR2 sequences are ENHRY and SYGVKD. This chain's CDR3 is CAISAGGSYGYTF. In nucleotides, the CDR3 is TGTGCCATCAGTGCGGGGGGGTCCTATGGCTACACCTTC.

The chain combines TRBV7-2 with TRBJ2-3; D is unclear. Trimming removed 7 bases at V and 2 bases at J, with 13 bases between. Per germline, CDR1 SGHTA and CDR2 FQGNSA. This CDR3 has 14 residues. The CDR3 spells CASTPRESTDTQYF. In nucleotides, the CDR3 is TGTGCCAGCACCCCCCGCGAGTCCACAGATACGCAGTATTTT.

The rearrangement uses TRBV7-2 and TRBJ2-7, with TRBD2 matching over 9 bases. Germline V gene lookup returns CDR1 SGHTA and CDR2 FQGNSA. V was pared by 7 bases and J by 3 bases, with 10 bases of the junction left unmatched. This CDR3 has 15 amino acids. The CDR3 here is CASKQVASGIYEQYF. The CDR3 DNA reads TGTGCCAGCAAGCAAGTAGCTAGCGGGATCTACGAGCAGTACTTC.

The chain recombines TRBV19 with TRBJ1-1; possible D gene TRBD1, 6 bases. The germline V gene encodes CDR1 LNHDA and CDR2 SQIVND (reference sequence). V lost 7 bases, J lost 0 bases, and 12 bases lay in between. This CDR3 comprises 14 residues. This CDR3 is CASNKGGLNTEAFF. The CDR3 bases are TGTGCCAGTAATAAAGGGGGTTTGAACACTGAAGCTTTCTTT.

The chain joins TRBV5-4 to TRBJ2-5; 12 nucleotides agree with TRBD2. CDR1 is SGHNT and CDR2 is YYREEE in the germline V gene (reference sequence). The CDR3 loop spans 15 amino acids. V gave up 4 bases and J gave up 1 base; unmatched junction bases: 2. CDR3 residues: CASSLGLAGQETQYF. The CDR3 bases are TGTGCCAGCAGCCTGGGACTAGCGGGCCAAGAGACCCAGTACTTC.

The rearrangement joins TRBV5-1 to TRBJ2-2; 8 positions match TRBD1. With 5 bases clipped from V and 4 bases from J, the junction kept 4 bases outside the gene matches. CDR3 length: 14 amino acids. CDR1 is SGHRS, CDR2 YFSETQ, per germline. CDR3 protein: CASRGQVSTGELFF. The CDR3 DNA sequence: TGCGCCAGCAGGGGACAGGTTTCCACCGGGGAGCTGTTTTTT. Looking up the rest from reference TRBV5-1 and TRBJ2-2 gives the full variable domain: KAGVTQTPRYLIKTRGQQVTLSCSPISGHRSVSWYQQTPGQGLQFLFEYFSETQRNKGNFPGRFSGRQFSNSRSEMNVSTLELGDSALYLCASRGQVSTGELFFGEGSRLTVL.

This chain uses TRBV9 with TRBJ2-1; D tentatively reads TRBD1 or TRBD2 (5 bases each). With 5 bases removed from V and 9 bases from J, the gap between germline ends came to 21 bases. The CDR3 length is 15 residues. Germline-derived CDR1 and CDR2 are SGDLS and YYNGEE. The CDR3 nucleotides read TGTGCCAGCAGTCCTTCGGGTGTCCCAGGGAGTGAGCAGTTCTTC. Its translation is CASSPSGVPGSEQFF. Supplemented by reference TRBV9 and TRBJ2-1, the full variable domain reads DSGVTQTPKHLITATGQRVTLRCSPRSGDLSVYWYQQSLDQGLQFLIQYYNGEERAKGNILERFSAQQFPDLHSELNLSSLELGDSALYFCASSPSGVPGSEQFFGPGTRLTVL.

This chain joins TRBV27 and TRBJ2-7, with D possibly being TRBD2 (6 bases). Germline V lookup: CDR1 MNHEY, CDR2 SMNVEV (reference sequence). This CDR3 is built from 14 residues. V shed 10 bases and J shed 0 bases, with 16 bases lying between them. The DNA of the CDR3 is TGTGCCACCAGGACGGGACTGATCTCCTACGAGCAGTACTTC. Protein: CATRTGLISYEQYF.

The rearrangement links TRBV19 to TRBJ2-4; 9 bases are a match to TRBD2. Germline CDR1 LNHDA, CDR2 SQIVND (reference sequence). The CDR3 is 14 amino acids. The V segment lost 7 bases and the J segment 8 bases; nucleotides outside the gene matches: 9. This chain's CDR3 is CASIRREGEDIQYF. CDR3 DNA: TGTGCCAGTATTCGGCGGGAGGGCGAGGACATTCAGTACTTC.

The chain is built from TRBV6-1 and TRBJ1-4; D gene ambiguous. V gave up 7 bases and J gave up 5 bases, with 11 bases separating them. The CDR3 is 13 residues long. From germline, CDR1 is MNHNS and CDR2 SASEGT. The CDR3 nucleotides read TGTGCCAGCACCGGTAGCAGGAATGAAAAACTGTTTTTT. Its translation is CASTGSRNEKLFF.

The chain uses TRBV19 and TRBJ2-2; 11 nucleotides align to TRBD2. Germline V gives CDR1 LNHDA, CDR2 SQIVND (reference sequence). The CDR3 extends over 16 amino acids. J gave up 2 bases and V 5 bases, and 4 bases lay outside the gene matches. The CDR3: CASSVTSGSNTGELFF. The CDR3 nucleotides are TGTGCCAGTAGTGTAACTAGCGGGAGCAACACCGGGGAGCTGTTTTTT.

As regards this clone: Additional DNA sequences in this sample encode the identical CDR3. The gene calls are TRBV18 and TRBJ2-5; D call uncertain. This CDR3 has 14 residues. Trimming cost V 3 bases and J 2 bases, with 10 bases left between them. Germline V gene lookup returns CDR1 KGHSH and CDR2 LQKENI. In DNA, the CDR3 is TGTGCCAGCTCACCGGCACGGGCACAAGAGACCCAGTACTTC. Residues: CASSPARAQETQYF.

This CDR3 is CASSNLGNQPQHF. DNA for the CDR3: TGTGCCAGCAGTAACTTGGGCAATCAGCCCCAGCATTTT. The chain uses TRBV27 and TRBJ1-5; D gene ambiguous. CDR1 is MNHEY, CDR2 SMNVEV, per germline (reference sequence). CDR3 length equals 13 residues. Trimming removed 5 bases at V and 2 bases at J, with 7 bases between.

The chain employs TRBV11-2 and TRBJ2-7; the D is unclear. The CDR3 runs to 13 residues. The V and J ends lost 5 bases and 2 bases respectively, with 10 bases between them. CDR1 and CDR2 (germline): SGHAT, FQNNGV. The CDR3 reads CASSHDGPYEQYF. The CDR3 nucleotides read TGTGCCAGCAGCCACGACGGACCCTACGAGCAGTACTTC.

The genes are TRBV29-1 and TRBJ2-1; 7 nucleotides match TRBD1. This CDR3 spans 13 amino acids. Germline trimming cut 7 bases from V and 7 bases from J; bases unmatched to any gene: 10. Germline-derived CDR1 and CDR2 are SQVTM and ANQGSEA. In nucleotides, the CDR3 is TGCAGCGCTACTCGGACAGGAGCGAATGAGCAGTTCTTC. This encodes CSATRTGANEQFF.

This clone has just a few counts. The chain recombines TRBV4-2 with TRBJ1-3; TRBD1 matches 7 bases. The V segment lost 4 bases and the J segment 7 bases; nucleotides outside the gene matches: 7. This CDR3 spans 14 amino acids. Germline V gene lookup returns CDR1 LGHNA and CDR2 YNFKEQ. CDR3 sequence: CASSPNRGDNTIYF. As DNA, the CDR3 is TGTGCCAGCAGCCCAAACAGGGGCGATAACACCATATATTTT.

In its sample, this clone was seen a few times. An end of the junction does not agree with germline; a read error may underlie this. The gene calls are TRBV7-9 and TRBJ2-7; no clear D. The V gene's germline CDR1 is SEHNR and CDR2 FQNEAQ (reference sequence). CDR3 length equals 11 residues. The CDR3 here is CASSLVPSRDF. The CDR3 DNA reads TGTGCCAGCAGCTTAGTACCTTCCCGGGACTTC.

Here the CDR3 reads CASSSVTGQGAPGELFF. CDR3 sequence (DNA): TGTGCCAGCAGCTCGGTAACCGGACAGGGGGCTCCCGGGGAGCTGTTTTTT. The chain has TRBV5-6 and TRBJ2-2; 11 bases line up with TRBD1. Germline assignment: CDR1 SGHDT and CDR2 YYEEEE. The CDR3 is made up of 17 amino acids. V lost 3 bases and J lost 6; bases outside the gene matches: 10.

The gene calls are TRBV28 and TRBJ2-3; D is ambiguous. The V end was cut by 4 bases, the J end by 4 bases, with 18 bases between. Per the germline V gene, CDR1 is MDHEN and CDR2 is SYDVKM. The CDR3 is 16 amino acids. The CDR3 loop is CASSSLAEGMADTQYF. The DNA of the CDR3 is TGTGCCAGCAGTTCTCTCGCGGAAGGGATGGCAGATACGCAGTATTTT.

CDR3 in DNA: TGTGCCAGCAGCCCCACCAGCTCCTACGAGCAGTACTTC. Translated: CASSPTSSYEQYF. This rearrangement joins TRBV13 to TRBJ2-7; no clear D. This CDR3 has 13 amino acids. Germline CDR1 PRHDT, CDR2 FYEKMQ (reference sequence). V was shortened by 5 bases and J by 0 bases, with 8 bases between the two germline ends.

The CDR3 bases are TGTGCCAGCAGCTTTACAGGCACTAACACTGAAGCTTTCTTT. It yields the protein CASSFTGTNTEAFF. The chain is built from TRBV7-9 and TRBJ1-1, with TRBD1 as a possible D gene (5 bases). The V and J ends lost 3 bases and 2 bases respectively, with 10 bases between them. There are 14 residues in the CDR3. Looked up from germline, CDR1 is SEHNR and CDR2 is FQNEAQ (reference sequence).

V is TRBV3-1 (or the pseudogene TRBV3-2) and J is TRBJ2-2; 8 bases align to TRBD1. With 6 bases clipped from V and 2 bases from J, the junction kept 14 bases outside the gene matches. In germline, CDR1 is LGHDT, CDR2 YNNKEL (reference sequence). This CDR3 is built from 18 residues. CDR3 DNA: TGTGCCAGCAGACAAACAGGGGGTAGGGGACTTAACACCGGGGAGCTGTTTTTT. It yields the protein CASRQTGGRGLNTGELFF.

In DNA, the CDR3 is TGTGCCACCAGCCCCTTCCAAGGGGAATACGAGCAGTACTTC. Its translation: CATSPFQGEYEQYF. The V and J genes are TRBV15 and TRBJ2-7, with a possible D match to TRBD1 (5 bases). CDR1 is LNHNV, CDR2 YYDKDF, per germline (reference sequence). The V and J ends lost 5 bases and 4 bases respectively, with 15 bases between them. The CDR3 totals 14 residues.

The chain recombines TRBV20-1 with TRBJ1-2, with D possibly TRBD1 on 5 matching bases. CDR1 is DFQATT and CDR2 is SNEGSKA in the germline V gene (reference sequence). The CDR3 runs 11 residues. The V end lost 5 bases, the J end lost 7 bases, and 11 bases lay between the germline ends. The CDR3 spells CSASAGFGYTF. The CDR3 DNA sequence: TGCAGTGCTTCCGCAGGGTTTGGCTACACCTTC.

This clone occurred a few times. V is TRBV6-2 or TRBV6-3 and J is TRBJ2-7; D is perhaps TRBD1 or TRBD2 (5 bases each). The CDR3 extends over 15 amino acids. V dropped 6 bases and J dropped 2 bases, with 17 bases sitting between them. CDR1 MNHEY and CDR2 SVGEGT come from the germline V gene. CDR3 sequence: CASSPRLQGAYEQYF. The CDR3, as DNA: TGTGCCAGCAGCCCCCGGTTGCAGGGAGCCTACGAGCAGTACTTC.

The chain couples TRBV6-1 to TRBJ2-7; 12 bases agree with TRBD2. This CDR3 region has 15 residues. The junction had 0 bases not matched to a gene; V was cut back by 1 base and J by 2 bases. Germline CDR1 is MNHNS and CDR2 is SASEGT. The CDR3 spells CASSEGTSGTYEQYF. The CDR3 DNA reads TGTGCCAGCAGTGAAGGGACTAGCGGGACCTACGAGCAGTACTTC.

The CDR3 nucleotides are TGTGCCAGTAGTATGGAGAGAGGATTGGGCAATCAGCCCCAGCATTTT. This gives the protein CASSMERGLGNQPQHF. The chain couples TRBV19 to TRBJ1-5, with D unresolved. Deletions cut 3 bases from V and 2 bases from J, with 14 bases between. The CDR3 has 16 residues. Germline CDR1 and CDR2: LNHDA and SQIVND (reference sequence).